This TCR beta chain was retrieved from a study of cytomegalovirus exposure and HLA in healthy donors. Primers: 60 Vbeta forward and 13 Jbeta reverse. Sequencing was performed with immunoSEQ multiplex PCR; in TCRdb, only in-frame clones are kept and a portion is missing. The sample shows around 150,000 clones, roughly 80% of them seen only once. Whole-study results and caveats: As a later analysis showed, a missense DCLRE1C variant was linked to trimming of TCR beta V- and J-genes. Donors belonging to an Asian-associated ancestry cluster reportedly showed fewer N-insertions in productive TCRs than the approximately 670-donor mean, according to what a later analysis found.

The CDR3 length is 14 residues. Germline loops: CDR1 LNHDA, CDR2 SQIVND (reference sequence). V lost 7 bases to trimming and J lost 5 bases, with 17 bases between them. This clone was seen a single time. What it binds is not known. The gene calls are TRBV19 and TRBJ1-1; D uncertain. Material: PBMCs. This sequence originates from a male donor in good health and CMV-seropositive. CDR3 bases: TGTGCCAGTAACCTCAGGAGGGCCGGAACTGAAGCTTTCTTT. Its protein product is CASNLRRAGTEAFF.